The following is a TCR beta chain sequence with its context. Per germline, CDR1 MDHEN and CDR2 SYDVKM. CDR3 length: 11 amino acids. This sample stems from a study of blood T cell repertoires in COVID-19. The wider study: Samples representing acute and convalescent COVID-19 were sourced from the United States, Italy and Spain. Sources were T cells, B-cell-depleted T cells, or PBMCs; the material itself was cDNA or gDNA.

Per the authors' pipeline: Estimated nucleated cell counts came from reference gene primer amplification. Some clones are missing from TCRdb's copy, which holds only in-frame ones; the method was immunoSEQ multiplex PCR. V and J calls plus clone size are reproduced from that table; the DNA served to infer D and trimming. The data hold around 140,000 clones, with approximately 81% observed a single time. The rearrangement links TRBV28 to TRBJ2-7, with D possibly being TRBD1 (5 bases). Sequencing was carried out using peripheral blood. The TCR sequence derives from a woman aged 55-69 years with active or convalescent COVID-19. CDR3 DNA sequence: TGTGGGACACAGGTGGGCTACGAGCAGTACGTC. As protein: CGTQVGYEQYV.